The clone carrying this T cell receptor beta chain was found a few times. Its antigen is unknown. Six replicates per PBMC sample, mostly from 480 ng of genomic DNA. Profiled with immunoSEQ multiplex PCR; TCRdb holds only in-frame clones, not every one. Altogether roughly 18,000 clones are present, about 65% being singletons, with the ten largest covering 2.7%. These data are taken from a study of neoadjuvant anti-PD-1 for oral cavity cancer. The overall study: Around day 43, patients without progression received a fourth nivolumab dose before surgery.

Germline CDR1 and CDR2: MGHRA and YSYEKL. The CDR3 runs to 14 residues. Trimming removed 1 base from V and 5 bases from J, with 11 bases in between. Regarding the study as a whole: After neoadjuvant nivolumab, PBMC T cell clonality was significantly higher in non-responders than responders.

Sequences were derived from PBMCs, sampled before nivolumab (anti-PD-1) treatment. The receptor's source is a person between 40 and 85 years old with oral cavity squamous cell carcinoma. The chain carries TRBV4-1 and TRBJ2-5, with D perhaps TRBD2 (5 bases). This CDR3 is CASSQGPSGETQYF. CDR3 coding DNA: TGCGCCAGCAGCCAAGGCCCCTCGGGGGAGACCCAGTACTTC.